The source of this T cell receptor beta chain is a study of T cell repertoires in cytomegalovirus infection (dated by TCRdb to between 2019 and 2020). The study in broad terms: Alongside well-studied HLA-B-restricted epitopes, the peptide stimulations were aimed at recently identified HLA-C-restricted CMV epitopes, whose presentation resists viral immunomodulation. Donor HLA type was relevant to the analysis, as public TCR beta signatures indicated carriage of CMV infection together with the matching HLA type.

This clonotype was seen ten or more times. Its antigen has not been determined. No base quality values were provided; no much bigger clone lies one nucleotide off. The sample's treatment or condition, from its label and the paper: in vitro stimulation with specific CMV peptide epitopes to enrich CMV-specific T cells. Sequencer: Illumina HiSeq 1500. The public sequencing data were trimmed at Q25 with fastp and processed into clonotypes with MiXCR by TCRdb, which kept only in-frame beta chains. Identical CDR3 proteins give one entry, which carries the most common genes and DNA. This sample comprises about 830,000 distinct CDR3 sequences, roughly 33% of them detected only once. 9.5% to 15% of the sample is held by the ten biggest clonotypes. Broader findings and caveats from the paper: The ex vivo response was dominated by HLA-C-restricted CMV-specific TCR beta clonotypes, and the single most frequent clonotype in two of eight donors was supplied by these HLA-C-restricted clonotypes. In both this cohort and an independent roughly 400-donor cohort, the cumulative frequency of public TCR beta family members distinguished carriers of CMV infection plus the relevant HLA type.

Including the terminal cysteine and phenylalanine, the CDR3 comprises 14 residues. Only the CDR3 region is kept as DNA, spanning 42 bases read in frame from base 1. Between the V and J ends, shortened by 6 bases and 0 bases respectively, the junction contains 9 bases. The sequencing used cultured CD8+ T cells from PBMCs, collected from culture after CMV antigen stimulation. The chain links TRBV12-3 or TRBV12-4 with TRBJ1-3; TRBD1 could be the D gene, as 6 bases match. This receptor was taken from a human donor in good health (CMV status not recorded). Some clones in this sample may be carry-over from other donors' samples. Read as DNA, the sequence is TGTGCCAGCAGCTGGACAGTCTCTGGAAACACCATATATTTT. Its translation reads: CASSWTVSGNTIYF.